Presented here are 14 T cell receptor beta chains from one specimen sequenced in a study of blood T cell repertoires in COVID-19. Repertoires were generated with immunoSEQ multiplex PCR, while TCRdb's copy carries only in-frame clones and drops some. The sample holds 30,000 to 40,000 clones, less than 90% seen once. Sequencing was carried out using peripheral blood. The receptors derive from a man aged 70-80 years with active COVID-19.

The chain joins TRBV9 to TRBJ1-6, with a possible D match to TRBD1 (5 bases). This CDR3 is built from 14 residues. The ends were cut back, 3 bases at V and 3 bases at J, with 7 bases in the middle. The V gene's germline CDR1 is SGDLS and CDR2 YYNGEE. The CDR3 DNA reads TGTGCCAGCAGCGGACAGAACTATAATTCACCCCTCCACTTT. Its translation is CASSGQNYNSPLHF.

CDR3 sequence reads: CASSGQGYNEQFF. CDR3 DNA sequence: TGTGCCAGCAGCGGACAGGGCTACAATGAGCAGTTCTTC. The chain employs TRBV5-4 and TRBJ2-1; TRBD1 matches at 8 bases. The CDR3 spans 13 residues. Unmatched junction bases numbered 0, after V lost 4 bases and J lost 3 bases. Germline V gene lookup returns CDR1 SGHNT and CDR2 YYREEE (reference sequence). Complete variable domain (other parts from reference TRBV5-4 and TRBJ2-1): ETGVTQSPTHLIKTRGQQVTLRCSSQSGHNTVSWYQQALGQGPQFIFQYYREEENGRGNFPPRFSGLQFPNYSSELNVNALELDDSALYLCASSGQGYNEQFFGPGTRLTVL.

The V and J genes are TRBV15 and TRBJ1-6; 7 bases align to TRBD1. CDR3 size: 13 residues. Losses at the gene ends were 7 bases for V and 7 bases for J; bases not matched to a gene: 4. Looked up from germline, CDR1 is LNHNV and CDR2 is YYDKDF (reference sequence). Written as DNA, the CDR3 is TGTGCCACCAAGGGGGCCCTCAATTCACCCCTCCACTTT. Translated: CATKGALNSPLHF.

This clone appeared once. The chain joins TRBV11-2 to TRBJ1-1; D not resolved. The CDR3 consists of 13 residues. The germline CDR1 and CDR2 sequences are SGHAT and FQNNGV. V lost 5 bases and J lost 5, with 12 bases in between. The CDR3 spells CASSRRENTEAFF. CDR3 DNA sequence: TGTGCCAGCAGCCGCCGGGAGAATACTGAAGCTTTCTTT.

The chain recombines TRBV7-2 with TRBJ2-7; 11 bases agree with TRBD1. The CDR3 has 14 residues. Trimming at V came to 5 bases and at J to 7 bases, leaving 7 bases not matched to a gene. Germline CDR1 is SGHTA and CDR2 is FQGNSA. CDR3 in amino acids: CASSPGQGALEQYF. CDR3 nucleotide sequence: TGTGCCAGCAGCCCCGGACAGGGGGCGCTGGAGCAGTACTTC.

The rearrangement uses TRBV7-2 and TRBJ2-1; 13 bases fit TRBD2. The V segment lost 6 bases and the J segment 3 bases; nucleotides outside the gene matches: 2. From germline, CDR1 is SGHTA and CDR2 FQGNSA. The CDR3 spans 15 residues. The chain's CDR3 is CASRLAGGLYNEQFF. In nucleotides, the CDR3 is TGTGCCAGCAGACTAGCGGGAGGGCTCTACAATGAGCAGTTCTTC.

J is TRBJ2-2 and V is TRBV9, with 7 bases matching TRBD1. This CDR3 spans 15 amino acids. J was trimmed by 2 bases and V by 1 base; bases with no gene match: 2. Germline CDR1 and CDR2: SGDLS and YYNGEE. The DNA of the CDR3 is TGTGCCAGCAGCGTACAGGGGGTAAACACCGGGGAGCTGTTTTTT. It yields the protein CASSVQGVNTGELFF.

The count of this clone is one. The genes are TRBV27 and TRBJ2-3; 13 bases map to TRBD2. The CDR3 is 16 residues long. Germline CDR1 reads MNHEY; CDR2 reads SMNVEV (reference sequence). The trim removed 6 bases at V and 5 bases at J, leaving 8 bases unmatched. The CDR3 spells CASSPGLAGVGDTQYF. Written as DNA, the CDR3 is TGTGCCAGCAGCCCCGGACTAGCGGGAGTAGGAGATACGCAGTATTTT.

This clone appeared once. The chain employs TRBV24-1 and TRBJ2-5; 7 bases align to TRBD1. Germline V gene sequence: CDR1 KGHDR, CDR2 SFDVKD. This CDR3 has 17 amino acids. Losses at the gene ends were 6 bases for V and 1 base for J; bases not matched to a gene: 13. As DNA, the CDR3 is TGTGCCACCAGTAGCCTCTATGGGACAGAACCCCAAGAGACCCAGTACTTC. This sequence encodes CATSSLYGTEPQETQYF.

This clone was observed a handful of times. The gene calls are TRBV29-1 and TRBJ2-7; 9 bases are a match to TRBD2. The CDR3 is made up of 12 amino acids. Germline V gene sequence: CDR1 SQVTM, CDR2 ANQGSEA. With V trimmed by 4 bases and J by 2 bases, 0 bases remained unmatched. CDR3 in amino acids: CSVGTSAYEQYF. The CDR3 DNA follows: TGCAGCGTTGGGACTAGCGCCTACGAGCAGTACTTC.

The chain employs TRBV10-3 and TRBJ2-3, with 11 bases matching TRBD1. The length of the CDR3 is 13 residues. V was pared by 11 bases and J by 3 bases, with 4 bases of the junction left unmatched. Germline lookup yields CDR1 ENHRY and CDR2 SYGVKD. The CDR3 spells CAFGQGATDTQYF. The CDR3 DNA is TGTGCCTTCGGACAGGGGGCAACAGATACGCAGTATTTT.

The J gene is TRBJ1-1, the V gene TRBV29-1; D remains ambiguous. The ends were cut back, 7 bases at V and 1 base at J, with 7 bases in the middle. Germline loops: CDR1 SQVTM, CDR2 ANQGSEA. The CDR3 is made up of 11 amino acids. For the CDR3, the DNA is TGCAGCGGGACTGAGAACACTGAAGCTTTCTTT. This encodes CSGTENTEAFF.

This clone was counted a single time. This CDR3 reads CSGSGGVGQPQHF. Written as DNA, the CDR3 is TGCAGCGGGTCAGGGGGCGTTGGTCAGCCCCAGCATTTT. V and J are TRBV29-1 and TRBJ1-5; 8 nucleotides agree with TRBD1. J gave up 6 bases and V 7 bases, and 8 bases lay outside the gene matches. Germline-derived CDR1 and CDR2 are SQVTM and ANQGSEA. The CDR3 sequence is 13 residues long.

J is TRBJ1-2 and V is TRBV29-1, with TRBD1 identical over 7 bases. This CDR3 has 12 amino acids. Germline assignment: CDR1 SQVTM and CDR2 ANQGSEA. J lost 8 bases, V lost 5 bases, and 8 bases had no gene match. CDR3 protein: CSVWTGLGGYTF. The CDR3 region has the DNA TGCAGCGTTTGGACAGGTTTAGGAGGCTACACCTTC.